This TCR beta chain derives from a study of Ad26.COV2.S vaccination and SARS-CoV-2 variants. At the level of the study: Doses of Ad26.COV2.S were injected into muscle once or twice, 56 days apart.

Libraries were prepared by immunoSEQ multiplex PCR; TCRdb keeps only in-frame clonotypes and omits some of them. The sample gives about 390,000 clones, 92% of which show up once; around 1.7% is in the top ten. CDR1 is MNHEY and CDR2 is SMNVEV in the germline V gene (reference sequence). The CDR3 consists of 13 residues. With 3 bases removed from V and 5 bases from J, the gap between germline ends came to 11 bases. Specified treatment: 15 to 20 received Ad26.COV2.S at low or high dose, single or two shots; several received placebo; per-sample allocation not given. Sample collection was performed on day 63 after the first vaccine or placebo injection.

This TCR was recovered from a person between 18 and 65 years old who received the Ad26.COV2.S COVID-19 vaccine or a placebo. The chain joins TRBV27 to TRBJ2-7; perhaps TRBD1 as D (6 bases). Material: peripheral blood, obtained in a trial of Ad26.COV2.S vaccine versus placebo. CDR3 bases: TGTGCCAGCAGTTTTGTACAGGGCCACGAGCAGTACTTC. Residues: CASSFVQGHEQYF.